These T cell receptor beta chains were read from a single sample in a study of T cell repertoires in cytomegalovirus infection. These TCRs' antigens remain unknown. TCRdb reprocessed the reads via MiXCR and lists one record per CDR3 protein. This sample yields more than 90,000 distinct CDR3 sequences, of which 10% are seen a single time; around a third belongs to the top ten. Source material: PBMCs, sequenced either directly or after in vitro stimulation (not recorded which). The receptors come from a human donor in good health (CMV status not recorded). Some clones in this sample may be carry-over from other donors' samples. Each CDR3 is given with its conserved first and last residue. The D gene is left open where the match is weak. For some rows the clone size is stated as once, few or many, or as a class when expanded; others skip it.

V gene	clone size	D gene	J gene	CDR3 protein	CDR3 DNA
TRBV7-2	many	-	TRBJ1-4	CASSLPGRNEKLFF	TGTGCCAGCAGCTTACCGGGGCGAAATGAAAAACTGTTTTTT
TRBV28	-	TRBD1	TRBJ1-1	CASSPYRGATNTEAFF	TGTGCCAGCAGTCCCTACAGGGGAGCGACGAACACTGAAGCTTTCTTT
TRBV7-2	-	-	TRBJ2-1	CASSLVAGLTNEQFF	TGTGCCAGCAGCTTGGTGGCGGGCTTAACCAATGAGCAGTTCTTC
TRBV28	few	TRBD2	TRBJ2-3	CASSLLRSSGRNTQYF	TGTGCCAGCAGTTTATTACGGTCTAGCGGGAGAAATACGCAGTATTTT
TRBV7-2	many	-	TRBJ2-5	CASSFRGEETQYF	TGTGCCAGCAGCTTCCGAGGGGAAGAGACCCAGTACTTC
TRBV2	few	-	TRBJ2-5	CASSESETQYF	TGTGCCAGCAGTGAGAGTGAGACCCAGTACTTC
TRBV7-2	many	-	TRBJ2-7	CASSLARLGALEQYF	TGTGCCAGCAGCTTAGCGCGGCTCGGGGCGTTGGAGCAGTACTTC
TRBV11-3	many	-	TRBJ2-3	CASTSWGRSTDTQYF	TGTGCCAGCACCTCCTGGGGACGGAGCACAGATACGCAGTATTTT
TRBV7-2	many	-	TRBJ2-1	CASSSWGEQFF	TGTGCCAGCAGCTCCTGGGGTGAGCAGTTCTTC
TRBV7-2	many	TRBD1	TRBJ1-6	CASSTRPGQRHGNSPLHF	TGTGCCAGCAGCACGAGACCGGGACAGAGACACGGTAATTCACCCCTCCACTTT
TRBV14	many	-	TRBJ2-3	CASSPNPYTQYF	TGTGCCAGCAGCCCCAATCCCTATACGCAGTATTTT
TRBV5-4	few	-	TRBJ1-2	CASSLDNYGYTF	TGTGCCAGCAGCCTAGATAACTATGGCTACACCTTC
TRBV4-2	many	TRBD2	TRBJ2-5	CASSQGRFAGGDQETQYF	TGTGCCAGCAGCCAAGGGAGGTTCGCGGGAGGGGACCAAGAGACCCAGTACTTC
TRBV7-2	many	-	TRBJ1-2	CASSLGRSNLHNYGYTF	TGTGCCAGCAGCTTGGGCAGAAGCAACCTCCACAACTATGGCTACACCTTC
TRBV7-2	few	-	TRBJ1-2	CASSPPGRVQGYTF	TGTGCCAGCAGCCCCCCTGGGAGGGTACAAGGCTACACCTTC
TRBV7-9	many	TRBD1	TRBJ1-1	CASSPPDRAGRTEAFF	TGTGCCAGCAGCCCTCCCGACAGGGCAGGTAGGACTGAAGCTTTCTTT
TRBV7-2	many	TRBD1	TRBJ1-1	CASSLSRGYTTEAFF	TGTGCCAGCAGCCTGAGCAGGGGGTACACTACTGAAGCTTTCTTT
TRBV5-6	few	-	TRBJ1-2	CASSLAGRSYGYTF	TGTGCCAGCAGCTTGGCGGGCCGGAGCTATGGCTACACCTTC
TRBV28	many	-	TRBJ2-3	CARAAPTDTQYF	TGTGCCAGAGCAGCCCCAACAGATACGCAGTATTTT
TRBV7-2	-	-	TRBJ1-1	CASILLPGDEAFF	TGTGCCAGCATCTTACTACCAGGGGATGAGGCTTTCTTT
TRBV19	-	-	TRBJ1-1	CASNRDNVPTTEAFF	TGTGCCAGTAATAGGGACAACGTTCCCACCACTGAAGCTTTCTTT